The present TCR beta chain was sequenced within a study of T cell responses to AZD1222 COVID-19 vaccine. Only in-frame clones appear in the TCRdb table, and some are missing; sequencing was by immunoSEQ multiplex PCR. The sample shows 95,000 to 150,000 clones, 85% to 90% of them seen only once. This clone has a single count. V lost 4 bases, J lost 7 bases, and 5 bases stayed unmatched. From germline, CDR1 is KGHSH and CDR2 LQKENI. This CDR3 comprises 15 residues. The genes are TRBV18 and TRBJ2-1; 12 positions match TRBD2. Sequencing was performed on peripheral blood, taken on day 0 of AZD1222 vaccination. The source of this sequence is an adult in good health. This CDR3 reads CASSRASGGANEQFF. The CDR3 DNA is TGTGCCAGCTCACGGGCTAGCGGGGGGGCAAATGAGCAGTTCTTC.